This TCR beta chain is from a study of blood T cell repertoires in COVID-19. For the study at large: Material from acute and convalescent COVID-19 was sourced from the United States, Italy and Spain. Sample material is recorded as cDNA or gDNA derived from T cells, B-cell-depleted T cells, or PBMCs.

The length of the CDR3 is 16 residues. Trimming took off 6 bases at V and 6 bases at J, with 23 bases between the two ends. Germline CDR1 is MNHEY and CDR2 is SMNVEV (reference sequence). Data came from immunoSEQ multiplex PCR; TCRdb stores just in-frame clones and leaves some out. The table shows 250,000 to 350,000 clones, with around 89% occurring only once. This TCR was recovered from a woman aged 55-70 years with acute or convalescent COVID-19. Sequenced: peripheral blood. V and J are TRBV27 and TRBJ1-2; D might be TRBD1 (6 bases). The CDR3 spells CASRYRQAAVGNGYTF. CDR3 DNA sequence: TGTGCCAGCAGATACCGACAGGCGGCGGTGGGAAATGGCTACACCTTC.